Detailed here is one T cell receptor beta chain. With V trimmed by 2 bases and J by 5 bases, 2 bases remained unmatched. This CDR3 has 14 amino acids. Germline V gene lookup returns CDR1 SGHVS and CDR2 FNYEAQ. This entry is derived from a study of blood T cell repertoires in COVID-19. Across the study: Whether acute or convalescent, the COVID-19 samples came from the United States, Italy and Spain.

The assay was immunoSEQ multiplex PCR, and TCRdb's table has in-frame clones only and misses some. The table shows around 270,000 clones, with 88% occurring only once. Sequenced sample: peripheral blood. This sequence was found in a man aged 55 to 69 who had recovered from COVID-19. The chain carries TRBV7-6 and TRBJ1-1; 10 nucleotides line up with TRBD1. CDR3: CASSLPGQGTEAFF. The DNA for the CDR3 is TGTGCCAGCAGCTTACCGGGACAGGGGACTGAAGCTTTCTTT.